The 13 T cell receptor beta chains listed next were all sequenced from one sample in a study of blood T cells in healthy people across ages. PCR was performed a second time for roughly 7 to 11 cycles using a sample-barcoded 5' primer and a J-beta primer mix. TCRdb re-called the 5' RACE reads with MiXCR, one entry per CDR3 protein. Of approximately 1.5 million distinct CDR3 sequences in the sample, approximately 43% are singletons; the top ten hold approximately 4%. Material: blood. These receptors all stem from a woman in her late teens or twenties in good health.

Ten or more counts support this clonotype. This chain links TRBV7-8 with TRBJ2-5, with 7 nucleotides matching TRBD1. The germline gives CDR1 SGHVS, CDR2 FQNEAQ. The CDR3 is made up of 15 amino acids. The junction had 4 bases not matched to a gene; V was cut back by 2 bases and J by 1 base. CDR3 sequence: CASSLYEGAQETQYF. The CDR3 DNA follows: TGTGCCAGCAGCTTATATGAGGGGGCCCAAGAGACCCAGTACTTC.

The rearrangement links TRBV9 to TRBJ1-1; D gene ambiguous. V was shortened by 0 bases and J by 1 base, with 7 bases between the two germline ends. This CDR3 contains 14 residues. Germline CDR1 and CDR2: SGDLS and YYNGEE. The chain's CDR3 is CASSVDGPNTEAFF. The CDR3, as DNA: TGTGCCAGCAGCGTAGACGGACCGAACACTGAAGCTTTCTTT.

The CDR3 DNA follows: TGTGCCAGCAGGGCCGCGGGGGGCTTTTACACTGAAGCTTTCTTT. Translation gives CASRAAGGFYTEAFF. The chain uses TRBV12-3 or TRBV12-4 and TRBJ1-1; D is perhaps TRBD1 (6 bases). V was shortened by 6 bases and J by 3 bases, with 17 bases between the two germline ends. This CDR3 is 15 amino acids long.

This clonotype was counted a few times. In DNA, the CDR3 is TGTGCCAGCAGCTTATATTCTAGCGGGATGGGTGATACGCAGTATTTT. This translates into CASSLYSSGMGDTQYF. This rearrangement joins TRBV7-2 to TRBJ2-3; the match to TRBD2 covers 9 bases. V lost 2 bases, J lost 6 bases, and 9 bases stayed unmatched. CDR1 and CDR2 (germline): SGHTA, FQGNSA. The CDR3 covers 16 residues. Complete variable domain (other parts from reference TRBV7-2 and TRBJ2-3): GAGVSQSPSNKVTEKGKDVELRCDPISGHTALYWYRQSLGQGLEFLIYFQGNSAPDKSGLPSDRFSAERTGGSVSTLTIQRTQQEDSAVYLCASSLYSSGMGDTQYFGPGTRLTVL.

The chain couples TRBV7-9 to TRBJ2-5; 7 bases agree with TRBD2. This CDR3 spans 14 amino acids. Trimming took 6 bases from V and 3 from J; bases not matched to a gene: 7. Looked up from germline, CDR1 is SEHNR and CDR2 is FQNEAQ (reference sequence). CDR3 nucleotide sequence: TGTGCCAGCAGTTCCGGCGGGGGAGAAGAGACCCAGTACTTC. The encoded protein is CASSSGGGEETQYF.

This sequence joins TRBV12-3 or TRBV12-4 and TRBJ1-2; D is unclear. This CDR3 comprises 11 residues. Between the trimmed V and J ends, which lost 5 bases and 4 bases, there was a span of 5 bases. The DNA for the CDR3 is TGTGCCAGCAGTAGAGTCTATGGCTACACCTTC. As protein: CASSRVYGYTF.

The chain is built from TRBV10-3 and TRBJ2-3; TRBD2 agrees at 11 bases. Germline CDR1 ENHRY, CDR2 SYGVKD. With V trimmed by 6 bases and J by 4 bases, 9 bases remained unmatched. This CDR3 region has 16 residues. CDR3 coding DNA: TGTGCCATCAGAAACTTAGCGGGGGGGCGAGCAGATACGCAGTATTTT. It codes for CAIRNLAGGRADTQYF.

V gene TRBV11-1 combines with J gene TRBJ2-5; D assignment may be TRBD1 or TRBD2 (6 bases each). CDR1 SGHAT and CDR2 FQDESV come from the germline V gene (reference sequence). The CDR3 has 15 amino acids. V lost 2 bases and J 1 base, leaving 11 bases between the germline ends. The CDR3 DNA reads TGTGCCAGCAGCTTACGGGGGCTAGCCCAAGAGACCCAGTACTTC. Its protein product is CASSLRGLAQETQYF. The variable domain in full, with the rest retrieved from reference TRBV11-1 and TRBJ2-5, is EAEVAQSPRYKITEKSQAVAFWCDPISGHATLYWYRQILGQGPELLVQFQDESVVDDSQLPKDRFSAERLKGVDSTLKIQPAELGDSAMYLCASSLRGLAQETQYFGPGTRLLVL.

The table lists this clonotype with a few counts. J is TRBJ1-1 and V is TRBV27; D uncertain. V was clipped by 0 bases and J by 9 bases, with 11 bases between them. The V gene's germline CDR1 is MNHEY and CDR2 SMNVEV (reference sequence). This CDR3 is built from 13 residues. The DNA for the CDR3 is TGTGCCAGCAGTTTATCTTCGGGGATGAAAGCTTTCTTT. It encodes CASSLSSGMKAFF.

This clonotype has a count of ten or more. The rearrangement joins TRBV5-1 to TRBJ2-7; D perhaps matches TRBD1 (6 bases). CDR3 length: 13 amino acids. Germline V gene sequence: CDR1 SGHRS, CDR2 YFSETQ. V lost 2 bases and J lost 4, with 10 bases in between. CDR3 DNA: TGCGCCAGCAGCTTCAAGACAGGTTACGAGCAGTACTTC. It specifies CASSFKTGYEQYF.

The chain combines TRBV4-2 with TRBJ1-5, with D perhaps TRBD1 (5 bases). This CDR3 has 14 amino acids. The germline gives CDR1 LGHNA, CDR2 YNFKEQ. Trimming stripped 3 bases from V and 5 bases from J, with 11 bases between. CDR3 nucleotide sequence: TGTGCCAGCAGCCAGAGAGACAGCGATCAGCCCCAGCATTTT. This translates into CASSQRDSDQPQHF.

V gene TRBV29-1 combines with J gene TRBJ1-1; 7 bases fit TRBD1. Germline assignment: CDR1 SQVTM and CDR2 ANQGSEA. J was trimmed by 3 bases and V by 6 bases; bases with no gene match: 7. The CDR3 contains 13 residues. This CDR3 reads CSVDDRVDTEAFF. In nucleotides, the CDR3 is TGCAGCGTCGATGACAGGGTTGACACTGAAGCTTTCTTT.

This sequence joins TRBV12-3 or TRBV12-4 and TRBJ1-4; maybe TRBD1 (5 bases). V lost 6 bases and J 7 bases, leaving 24 bases between the germline ends. The CDR3 is 17 residues long. The CDR3 is CASSPWQGREGGEKLFF. The CDR3 DNA follows: TGTGCCAGCAGCCCCTGGCAGGGCAGGGAAGGCGGTGAAAAACTGTTTTTT.